This T cell receptor (beta chain) is from a study of blood T cell repertoires in COVID-19. Background on the study: Acute and convalescent COVID-19 samples came from the United States, Italy and Spain.

V was clipped by 7 bases and J by 10 bases, with 20 bases between them. Per the germline V gene, CDR1 is ENHRY and CDR2 is SYGVKD. CDR3 size: 15 residues. Profiling relied on immunoSEQ multiplex PCR, and the TCRdb table lists in-frame clones only, not all of them. The repertoire holds 300,000 to 500,000 clones, around 90% seen once, with over 2% in the top ten. Researchers sorted participants into cohorts using their self-reported clinical history. This clonotype was sampled from a woman aged 40 to 50 with acute COVID-19. This chain links TRBV10-3 with TRBJ1-6, with D maybe TRBD1 (5 bases). What was sequenced was PBMCs or T cells enriched from blood (not recorded which). The CDR3, as DNA: TGTGCCATCAAAGAATCAGGGCCTTCCACCTCACCCCTCCACTTT. Protein sequence: CAIKESGPSTSPLHF.